These T cell receptor beta chains were read from a single sample in a study of blood T cell repertoires in COVID-19. Some clones are missing from TCRdb's copy, which holds only in-frame ones; the method was immunoSEQ multiplex PCR. The sample yields 35,000 to 50,000 clones, around 86% seen once. Sample: peripheral blood. All receptors come from an elderly woman with acute or convalescent COVID-19. Each CDR3 is given with its conserved first and last residue. Each record gives: V gene, D gene, clone size, CDR3 length, J gene, CDR3 protein, CDR3 DNA. D genes are given only for firm matches. Size tells how often a clone was seen (once, few, many) or the class of an expanded clone, and some rows leave it out.

TRBV30	-	-	13	TRBJ1-5	CAWSVPGNQPQHF	TGTGCCTGGAGTGTACCAGGGAATCAGCCCCAGCATTTT
TRBV11-2	-	few	18	TRBJ2-2	CASSLDQGQRFRLGELFF	TGTGCCAGCAGCTTAGATCAAGGACAGCGTTTCCGTCTCGGGGAGCTGTTTTTT
TRBV18	TRBD2	-	15	TRBJ2-3	CASSPETSPTDTQYF	TGTGCCAGCTCACCTGAGACTAGCCCCACAGATACGCAGTATTTT
TRBV7-9	-	-	14	TRBJ2-5	CASSSGQNQETQYF	TGTGCCAGCAGCTCTGGACAGAACCAAGAGACCCAGTACTTC
TRBV2	-	-	13	TRBJ1-2	CASSEPGERGYTF	TGTGCCAGCAGTGAACCGGGGGAACGTGGCTACACCTTC
TRBV7-2	TRBD1	-	15	TRBJ1-5	CASSLVEGAGQPQHF	TGTGCCAGCAGCTTAGTAGAGGGGGCCGGTCAGCCCCAGCATTTT
TRBV5-1	TRBD1	-	15	TRBJ1-4	CASSVGTGAGEKLFF	TGCGCCAGCAGCGTAGGGACAGGGGCTGGGGAAAAACTGTTTTTT
TRBV2	TRBD1	-	14	TRBJ1-5	CASEGGTGRQPQHF	TGTGCCAGCGAGGGGGGGACAGGGCGTCAGCCCCAGCATTTT
TRBV6-5	TRBD1	few	13	TRBJ1-1	CASSGQGRTEAFF	TGTGCCAGCAGCGGACAGGGTCGAACTGAAGCTTTCTTT
TRBV10-3	-	medium-sized	16	TRBJ1-3	CAISAWGHISGDTIYF	TGTGCCATCAGTGCTTGGGGACACATCTCTGGGGACACCATATATTTT
TRBV2	TRBD1	-	14	TRBJ1-2	CASSVRQGSYGYTF	TGTGCCAGCAGTGTAAGACAGGGTAGCTATGGCTACACCTTC
TRBV28	-	-	13	TRBJ2-7	CASSTPSEYEQYF	TGTGCCAGCAGTACCCCCTCCGAGTACGAGCAGTACTTC
TRBV10-3	-	-	14	TRBJ1-1	CAISTGLGDTEAFF	TGTGCCATCAGTACAGGGCTTGGGGACACTGAAGCTTTCTTT
TRBV29-1	-	-	13	TRBJ1-2	CSSTESTNYGYTF	TGCAGCTCCACTGAGAGTACCAACTATGGCTACACCTTC
TRBV7-9	-	-	15	TRBJ2-1	CASSLGGGSHNEQFF	TGTGCCAGCAGCTTAGGGGGGGGCTCCCACAATGAGCAGTTCTTC
TRBV9	-	-	13	TRBJ1-4	CASSGGLDEKLFF	TGTGCCAGCAGCGGTGGGCTCGATGAAAAACTGTTTTTT
TRBV3-1/TRBV3-2	-	-	14	TRBJ2-2	CASSQDTGSGELFF	TGTGCCAGCAGCCAAGACACAGGCTCCGGGGAGCTGTTTTTT
TRBV7-9	TRBD1	-	16	TRBJ2-7	CASSLGTGQGAHEQYF	TGTGCCAGCAGCTTAGGAACTGGACAGGGGGCCCACGAGCAGTACTTC
TRBV4-2	-	few	16	TRBJ1-2	CASSQGTGGGNYGYTF	TGTGCCAGCAGCCAAGGCACAGGCGGGGGGAACTATGGCTACACCTTC
TRBV5-1	TRBD1	-	14	TRBJ2-7	CASSPGQGGLEQYF	TGCGCCAGCAGCCCGGGACAGGGGGGGTTAGAGCAGTACTTC
TRBV7-9	TRBD1	-	14	TRBJ1-1	CASRRQGMNTEAFF	TGTGCCAGCAGACGACAGGGTATGAACACTGAAGCTTTCTTT
TRBV11-3	-	-	15	TRBJ1-1	CASSLDTGFNTEAFF	TGTGCCAGCAGCTTAGATACGGGTTTCAACACTGAAGCTTTCTTT
TRBV5-5	TRBD1	few	14	TRBJ1-2	CASSWTGVDYGYTF	TGTGCCAGCAGCTGGACAGGGGTGGACTATGGCTACACCTTC
TRBV19	TRBD1	once	14	TRBJ1-2	CASSPRQGDYGYTF	TGTGCCAGTAGTCCCCGACAGGGGGACTATGGCTACACCTTC
TRBV19	-	-	15	TRBJ2-3	CASSIAKGVTDTQYF	TGTGCCAGTAGTATAGCGAAAGGGGTCACAGATACGCAGTATTTT
TRBV2	-	once	12	TRBJ1-2	CASRGQNYGYTF	TGTGCCAGCAGGGGGCAGAACTATGGCTACACCTTC